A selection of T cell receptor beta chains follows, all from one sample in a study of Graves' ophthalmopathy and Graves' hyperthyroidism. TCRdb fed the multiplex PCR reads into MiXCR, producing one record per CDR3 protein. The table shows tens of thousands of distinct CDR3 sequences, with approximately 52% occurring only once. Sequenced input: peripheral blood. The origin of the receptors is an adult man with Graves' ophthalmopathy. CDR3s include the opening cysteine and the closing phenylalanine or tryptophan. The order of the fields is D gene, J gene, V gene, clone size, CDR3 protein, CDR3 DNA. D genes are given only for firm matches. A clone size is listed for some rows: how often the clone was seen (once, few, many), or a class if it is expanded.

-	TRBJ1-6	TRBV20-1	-	CSANSGIAYSPLHF	TGCAGTGCTAACTCCGGGATCGCTTATTCACCCCTCCACTTT
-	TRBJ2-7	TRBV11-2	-	CASSLPQSSYEQYF	TGTGCCAGCAGCTTACCACAGAGCTCCTACGAGCAGTACTTC
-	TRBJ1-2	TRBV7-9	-	CASNRDGNYGYTF	TGTGCCAGCAACAGGGACGGAAACTATGGCTACACCTTC
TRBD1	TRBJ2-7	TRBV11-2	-	CASSPPGQFSYEQYF	TGTGCCAGCAGCCCGCCGGGACAGTTCTCCTACGAGCAGTACTTC
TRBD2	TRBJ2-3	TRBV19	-	CASSNPSGPSTDTQYF	TGTGCCAGTAGTAACCCTAGCGGCCCCAGCACAGATACGCAGTATTTT
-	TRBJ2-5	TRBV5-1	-	CASSLEPRGGQETQYF	TGCGCCAGCAGCTTGGAGCCTAGGGGGGGACAAGAGACCCAGTACTTC
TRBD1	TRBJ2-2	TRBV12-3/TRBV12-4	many	CASSLAQGAITGELFF	TGTGCCAGCAGTTTGGCACAGGGGGCGATCACCGGGGAGCTGTTTTTT
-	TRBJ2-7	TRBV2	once	CAGSYGRASLYEQYF	TGTGCCGGCAGTTACGGCAGGGCCAGCCTCTACGAGCAGTACTTC
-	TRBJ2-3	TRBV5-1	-	CASKGPYTDTQYF	TGTGCCAGCAAGGGACCGTACACAGATACGCAGTATTTT
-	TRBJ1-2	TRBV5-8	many	CASSFYRRTNPYGYTF	TGTGCCAGCAGCTTCTATCGCCGGACCAATCCCTATGGCTACACCTTC
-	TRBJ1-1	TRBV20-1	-	CSVEGTRYTEAFF	TGCAGTGTCGAGGGGACGAGGTACACTGAAGCTTTCTTT
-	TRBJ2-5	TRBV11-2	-	CAGSFFNGQETQYF	TGTGCCGGCAGCTTTTTTAACGGCCAAGAGACCCAGTACTTC
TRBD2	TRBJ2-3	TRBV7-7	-	CASSQTSGQRDTQYF	TGTGCCAGCAGCCAAACTAGCGGGCAACGGGATACGCAGTATTTT
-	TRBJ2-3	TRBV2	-	CASRRGRSTDTQYF	TGTGCCAGCAGGCGGGGCCGGAGCACAGATACGCAGTATTTT
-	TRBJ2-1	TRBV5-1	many	CASSPHSKVGGTEQFF	TGCGCCAGCAGCCCTCATAGCAAGGTCGGGGGCACTGAGCAGTTCTTC
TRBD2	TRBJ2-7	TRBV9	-	CASIVDPSGSPRYF	TGTGCCAGCATCGTAGATCCTAGCGGGAGCCCGCGCTACTTC
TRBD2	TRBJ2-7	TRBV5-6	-	CASSTSGTSGWYEQYF	TGTGCCAGCAGCACCTCCGGGACTAGCGGGTGGTACGAGCAGTACTTC
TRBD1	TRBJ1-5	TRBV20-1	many	CSARDEGTGGNLEVQPQHF	TGCAGTGCTAGAGATGAGGGGACAGGGGGAAATCTGGAAGTTCAGCCCCAGCATTTT
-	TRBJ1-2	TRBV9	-	CASSVEQGRDGYTF	TGTGCCAGCAGCGTAGAACAGGGACGGGATGGCTACACCTTC
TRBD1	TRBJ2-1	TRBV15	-	CATSSSDRAVHYNEQFF	TGTGCCACCAGCAGCAGCGACAGGGCGGTTCACTACAATGAGCAGTTCTTC
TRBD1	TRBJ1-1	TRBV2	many	CASRPDRGPEVFF	TGTGCCAGCAGGCCAGACAGGGGGCCGGAGGTTTTCTTT
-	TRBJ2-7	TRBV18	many	CASSPSGAYEQYF	TGTGCCAGCTCACCTAGCGGAGCCTACGAGCAGTACTTC
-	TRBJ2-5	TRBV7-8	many	CASSTIPETQYF	TGTGCCAGCAGCACCATACCCGAGACCCAGTACTTC
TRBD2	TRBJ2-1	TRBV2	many	CASRNRTSGGNEQFF	TGTGCCAGCAGAAATAGGACTAGCGGGGGTAATGAGCAGTTCTTC
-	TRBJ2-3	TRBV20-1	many	CSARPSGAPSTDTQYF	TGCAGTGCTAGGCCCTCAGGAGCGCCTAGCACAGATACGCAGTATTTT
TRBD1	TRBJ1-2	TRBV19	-	CASSIANGQGLYTF	TGTGCCAGTAGTATAGCCAATGGACAGGGGCTCTACACCTTC
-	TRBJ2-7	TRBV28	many	CASSKGTPKQYF	TGTGCCAGCAGTAAGGGTACCCCAAAGCAGTACTTC
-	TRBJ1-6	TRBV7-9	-	CASSLGPGSYNSPLHF	TGCGCCAGCAGCTTGGGCCCAGGCTCCTATAATTCACCCCTCCACTTT
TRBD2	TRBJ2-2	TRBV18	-	CASSPPRGGEAGELFF	TGTGCCAGCTCACCACCCCGCGGGGGTGAGGCCGGGGAGCTGTTTTTT
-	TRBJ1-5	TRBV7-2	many	CASSLARQNQPQHF	TGTGCCAGCAGCTTAGCGAGACAGAATCAGCCCCAGCATTTT
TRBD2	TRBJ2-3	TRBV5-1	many	CASSDRTSGGEDTQYF	TGCGCCAGCAGCGATCGGACTAGCGGGGGGGAAGATACGCAGTATTTT
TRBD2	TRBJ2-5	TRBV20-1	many	CSARDPGGRGETQYF	TGCAGTGCTAGAGATCCAGGCGGGAGGGGAGAGACCCAGTACTTC
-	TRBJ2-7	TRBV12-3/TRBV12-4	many	CASSLEEGLPYEQYF	TGTGCCAGCAGTTTAGAGGAAGGGCTTCCCTACGAGCAGTACTTC
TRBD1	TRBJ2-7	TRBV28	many	CASSLSQGFSYEQYF	TGTGCCAGCAGTTTATCACAGGGGTTCTCCTACGAGCAGTACTTC
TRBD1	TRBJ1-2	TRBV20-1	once	CSARRDSYGYTF	TGCAGTGCTAGACGGGACAGCTATGGCTACACCTTC
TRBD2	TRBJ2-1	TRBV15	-	CATLAGGSSYNGQFF	TGTGCTACCCTAGCGGGAGGGAGCTCCTACAATGGGCAGTTCTTC
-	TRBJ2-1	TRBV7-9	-	CASSLWNSYYNEQFF	TGTGCCAGCAGCTTATGGAACAGCTACTACAATGAGCAGTTCTTC
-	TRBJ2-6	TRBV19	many	CASSIDRGSGANVLTF	TGTGCCAGTAGTATAGACAGGGGCTCTGGGGCCAACGTCCTGACTTTC
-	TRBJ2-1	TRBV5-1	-	CASSSEGSTHNERFF	TGCGCCAGCAGCTCCGAGGGAAGTACTCACAATGAGCGGTTCTTC
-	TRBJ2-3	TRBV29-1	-	CSVRPTDEQYF	TGCAGCGTGCGCCCCACAGATGAGCAGTATTTT
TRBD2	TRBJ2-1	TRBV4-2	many	CASSRETSGSYNEQFF	TGTGCCAGCAGCCGAGAGACTAGCGGCTCCTACAATGAGCAGTTCTTC
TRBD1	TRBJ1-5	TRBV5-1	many	CASSLGTGRNQPQHF	TGCGCCAGCAGCTTGGGGACAGGGCGAAATCAGCCCCAGCATTTT
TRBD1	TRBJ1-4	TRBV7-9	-	CASSRGGGTLFF	TGTGCCAGCAGCCGAGGAGGGGGCACCCTGTTTTTT
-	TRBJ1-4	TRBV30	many	CAFGQLEEKLFF	TGTGCCTTCGGACAACTAGAGGAAAAACTGTTTTTT
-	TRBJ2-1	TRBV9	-	CASSPNRDNEQFF	TGTGCCAGCAGCCCTAACAGGGACAATGAGCAGTTCTTC
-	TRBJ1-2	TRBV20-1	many	CSAQPPPYYGYTF	TGCAGTGCACAGCCCCCCCCCTACTATGGCTACACCTTC
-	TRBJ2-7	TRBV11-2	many	CASTKGLSSYEQYF	TGTGCCAGCACAAAGGGGCTGAGCTCCTACGAGCAGTACTTC
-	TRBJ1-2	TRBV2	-	CASITDGTYGYTF	TGTGCCAGCATCACCGACGGGACCTATGGCTACACCTTC
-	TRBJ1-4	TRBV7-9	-	CASSLGANTRKLFF	TGTGCCAGCAGCTTAGGGGCCAATACCAGAAAACTGTTTTTT
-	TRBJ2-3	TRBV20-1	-	CSALRDGSTDTQYF	TGCAGTGCTCTCCGGGACGGTAGCACAGATACGCAGTATTTT
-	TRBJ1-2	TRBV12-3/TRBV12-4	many	CASSQLEINYGYTF	TGTGCCAGCAGCCAATTAGAGATTAACTATGGCTACACCTTC
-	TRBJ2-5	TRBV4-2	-	CASSRNLGANQPQYF	TGTGCCAGCAGCCGTAACCTTGGGGCCAATCAGCCCCAGTACTTC
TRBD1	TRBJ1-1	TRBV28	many	CASSSPGQTAFF	TGTGCCAGCAGTTCACCGGGACAGACCGCTTTCTTT
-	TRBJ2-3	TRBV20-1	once	CSAKGSGRSDTQYF	TGCAGTGCTAAAGGGTCCGGACGTTCAGATACGCAGTATTTT
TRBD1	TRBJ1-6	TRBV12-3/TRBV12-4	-	CASSHPGQGLGNSPLHF	TGTGCCAGCAGTCACCCGGGACAGGGTCTGGGAAATTCACCCCTCCACTTT
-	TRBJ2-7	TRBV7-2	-	CASSDRVEGSYEQYF	TGTGCCAGCAGCGATCGGGTTGAGGGTTCCTACGAGCAGTACTTC
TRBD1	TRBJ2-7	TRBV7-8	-	CASSSFRQGSGVYEQYF	TGTGCCAGCAGCTCATTCCGACAGGGGTCAGGGGTTTACGAGCAGTACTTC
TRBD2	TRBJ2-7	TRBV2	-	CASSGLAGGYEQYF	TGTGCCAGCAGTGGACTAGCGGGAGGTTACGAGCAGTACTTC